Below are 11 T cell receptor beta chains sequenced from a single sample in a study of blood T cell repertoires in COVID-19. TCRdb keeps only in-frame clones here, not all; method: immunoSEQ multiplex PCR. The sample consists of 250,000 to 300,000 clones, around 80% of them appearing once. Sequencing was done on a sample of PBMCs or T cells enriched from blood (not recorded which). The receptors shown here come from a man aged 25-45 years with acute COVID-19.

The chain uses TRBV7-9 and TRBJ2-7; TRBD2 aligns across 10 bases. With 5 bases clipped from V and 5 bases from J, the junction kept 3 bases outside the gene matches. CDR3 length: 13 amino acids. Germline loops: CDR1 SEHNR, CDR2 FQNEAQ (reference sequence). CDR3 DNA: TGTGCCAGCAGCCCAGGGACTAGCGACGAGCAGTACGTC. Amino acid sequence: CASSPGTSDEQYV.

The V call is TRBV6-5, the J call TRBJ1-2, with D possibly matching TRBD1 (6 bases). Deletions cut 5 bases from V and 0 bases from J, with 13 bases between. Germline loops: CDR1 MNHEY, CDR2 SVGAGI. The CDR3 length is 15 residues. The CDR3 DNA reads TGTGCCAGCAGTCCTACAGGGCTCACTAACTATGGCTACACCTTC. Translated: CASSPTGLTNYGYTF.

This clone was counted only a few times. The V and J genes are TRBV2 and TRBJ1-5; 9 bases align to TRBD1. V trimming: 2 bases; J trimming: 6 bases; junction bases outside the gene matches: 5. The CDR3 is 15 residues long. Germline assignment: CDR1 SNHLY and CDR2 FYNNEI. Here the CDR3 reads CASSERQGVAQPQHF. For the CDR3, the DNA is TGTGCCAGCAGTGAAAGACAGGGGGTGGCTCAGCCCCAGCATTTT. Drawing the rest from reference TRBV2 and TRBJ1-5, the complete variable domain is EPEVTQTPSHQVTQMGQEVILRCVPISNHLYFYWYRQILGQKVEFLVSFYNNEISEKSEIFDDQFSVERPDGSNFTLKIRSTKLEDSAMYFCASSERQGVAQPQHFGDGTRLSIL.

Only a few counts were recorded for this clone. The genes are TRBV19 and TRBJ1-1; no clear D gene. The CDR3 contains 14 residues. The V and J ends lost 3 bases and 4 bases respectively, with 12 bases between them. Germline V CDR1 and CDR2: LNHDA, SQIVND (reference sequence). The CDR3 region has the DNA TGTGCCAGTAGTATTGCCCTCCGGGGCACTGAAGCTTTCTTT. Its protein is CASSIALRGTEAFF.

The chain recombines TRBV9 with TRBJ2-2, with TRBD1 matching 8 bases. The CDR3 length is 14 residues. V shed 1 base and J 5 bases; nucleotides not matched to a gene: 1. Germline V gene sequence: CDR1 SGDLS, CDR2 YYNGEE. CDR3 protein: CASSVQGATGELFF. CDR3 DNA sequence: TGTGCCAGCAGCGTACAGGGGGCGACCGGGGAGCTGTTTTTT.

CDR3 sequence reads: CARERGASRHEERKGQGPGGYTF. The CDR3 coding sequence is TGTGCCAGGGAACGGGGCGCCAGTCGCCACGAAGAAAGAAAGGGACAGGGGCCAGGAGGCTACACCTTC. The chain carries TRBV19 and TRBJ1-2; 10 nucleotides agree with TRBD1. V lost 9 bases, J lost 8 bases, and 39 bases stayed unmatched. The CDR3 contains 23 residues. Germline V gene sequence: CDR1 LNHDA, CDR2 SQIVND (reference sequence).

The chain has TRBV14 and TRBJ1-1, with TRBD1 matching 7 bases. CDR3 length: 11 amino acids. Germline V CDR1 and CDR2: SGHDN, FVKESK. V was pared by 4 bases and J by 10 bases, with 3 bases of the junction left unmatched. CDR3 coding DNA: TGTGCCAGCAGCCCCGGACAGGTAGCTTTCTTT. It specifies CASSPGQVAFF.

The chain combines TRBV5-1 with TRBJ2-7; D is possibly TRBD2 (6 bases). Germline CDR1 reads SGHRS; CDR2 reads YFSETQ. This CDR3 has 14 amino acids. CDR3 sequence reads: CASSRIAGGNEQYV. The CDR3 DNA reads as TGTGCCAGCAGTCGTATTGCTGGGGGGAACGAGCAGTACGTC.

V is TRBV6-2 or TRBV6-3 and J is TRBJ2-1, with TRBD1 matching 9 bases. Unmatched junction bases numbered 9, after V lost 0 bases and J lost 9 bases. This CDR3 is 16 amino acids long. The germline CDR1 and CDR2 sequences are MNHEY and SVGEGT. Here the CDR3 reads CASSYSGQGLPGEQFF. The CDR3 region has the DNA TGTGCCAGCAGTTACTCGGGACAGGGATTGCCCGGTGAGCAGTTCTTC.

As for this clone: This sample includes further DNA sequences coding for the same CDR3. The chain is built from TRBV3-1 (or the pseudogene TRBV3-2) and TRBJ2-1; D uncertain. Germline CDR1 and CDR2: LGHDT and YNNKEL (reference sequence). V shed 2 bases and J shed 6 bases, with 5 bases lying between them. This CDR3 region has 12 residues. DNA for the CDR3: TGTGCCAGCAGCCAAACAGTCAATGAGCAGTTCTTC. It specifies CASSQTVNEQFF.

This clone showed up just a few times. The DNA for the CDR3 is TGTGCCAGTACGGACAGAGGACTAGCGGGAGGGGGCACCGGGGAGCTGTTTTTT. Residues: CASTDRGLAGGGTGELFF. The chain couples TRBV30 to TRBJ2-2; TRBD2 aligns across 15 bases. J gave up 4 bases and V 8 bases, and 14 bases lay outside the gene matches. Germline CDR1 reads GTSNPN; CDR2 reads SVGIG (reference sequence). CDR3 size: 18 residues.